Following are 15 T cell receptor beta chains from one sample sequenced in a study of shared clonotypes between healthy human individuals. Here immunoSEQ multiplex PCR was the method, and the copy in TCRdb shows in-frame clones only, minus some. The table lists tens of thousands of clones, under 65% of them singletons, with under 65% in the top ten. Sequences were obtained from memory CD8+ T cells sorted from blood. Subset noted: CD45RO+ cells pooled with CCR7-negative TemRA cells. These receptors came from a man in his thirties or forties in good health.

The V gene is TRBV27, the J gene TRBJ1-3; possible D gene TRBD1, 6 bases. V lost 5 bases and J 5 bases, leaving 16 bases between the germline ends. The CDR3 sequence is 15 residues long. Per the germline V gene, CDR1 is MNHEY and CDR2 is SMNVEV (reference sequence). The CDR3 reads CASSPNGGHRNTIYF. The CDR3 DNA sequence: TGTGCCAGCAGTCCTAATGGGGGACACCGAAACACCATATATTTT.

The J gene is TRBJ1-1, the V gene TRBV11-2; D gene uncertain. The germline V gene encodes CDR1 SGHAT and CDR2 FQNNGV. V shed 5 bases and J shed 5 bases, with 15 bases lying between them. The CDR3 has 14 amino acids. The CDR3 nucleotides read TGTGCCAGCAGCCGTGACACGGCGGAGACTGAAGCTTTCTTT. Translating it yields CASSRDTAETEAFF.

V usage is TRBV10-3 and J usage is TRBJ1-1, with a possible D match to TRBD1 (6 bases). Germline assignment: CDR1 ENHRY and CDR2 SYGVKD. This CDR3 has 11 amino acids. Between the trimmed V and J ends, which lost 10 bases and 1 base, there was a span of 7 bases. The CDR3 loop reads CATQGNTEAFF. CDR3 in DNA: TGTGCCACACAGGGGAACACTGAAGCTTTCTTT.

The J gene is TRBJ2-2, the V gene TRBV5-4; 9 positions agree with TRBD2. The V segment lost 4 bases and the J segment 2 bases; nucleotides outside the gene matches: 9. The CDR3 sequence is 17 residues long. Germline loops: CDR1 SGHNT, CDR2 YYREEE (reference sequence). The DNA of the CDR3 is TGTGCCAGCAGCCCTAGTACTAGCGGGTTAAACACCGGGGAGCTGTTTTTT. Amino acids: CASSPSTSGLNTGELFF.

This clone was observed a handful of times. The J gene is TRBJ2-7, the V gene TRBV19, with D maybe TRBD2 (6 bases). CDR1 LNHDA and CDR2 SQIVND come from the germline V gene (reference sequence). Trimming took 1 base from V and 7 from J, leaving 11 bases between them. There are 13 residues in the CDR3. In nucleotides, the CDR3 is TGTGCCAGTAGTATAGGTAGCGGAGGGGAGCAGTACTTC. Residues: CASSIGSGGEQYF. The variable domain in full, completed from reference TRBV19 and TRBJ2-7, reads DGGITQSPKYLFRKEGQNVTLSCEQNLNHDAMYWYRQDPGQGLRLIYYSQIVNDFQKGDIAEGYSVSREKKESFPLTVTSAQKNPTAFYLCASSIGSGGEQYFGPGTRLTVT.

This clone was counted many times. This sample includes further DNA sequences coding for the same CDR3. This chain uses TRBV9 with TRBJ2-7, with 8 positions matching TRBD1. J was trimmed by 2 bases and V by 0 bases; bases with no gene match: 1. This CDR3 contains 14 residues. The V gene's germline CDR1 is SGDLS and CDR2 YYNGEE. CDR3 region: CASSVGQGTYEQYF. CDR3 sequence (DNA): TGTGCCAGCAGCGTAGGACAGGGGACCTACGAGCAGTACTTC. The complete variable domain, with remaining parts taken from reference TRBV9 and TRBJ2-7, reads DSGVTQTPKHLITATGQRVTLRCSPRSGDLSVYWYQQSLDQGLQFLIQYYNGEERAKGNILERFSAQQFPDLHSELNLSSLELGDSALYFCASSVGQGTYEQYFGPGTRLTVT.

This clone was counted a single time. V is TRBV4-1 and J is TRBJ2-1; a possible D gene is TRBD2 (6 bases). The CDR3 totals 15 residues. V was pared by 3 bases and J by 0 bases, with 9 bases between. Germline CDR1 MGHRA, CDR2 YSYEKL. DNA of the CDR3: TGCGCCAGCAGCCAGTCGGGAGTCTCCTACAATGAGCAGTTCTTC. Protein sequence: CASSQSGVSYNEQFF.

This clone was counted only a few times. The V gene is TRBV20-1, the J gene TRBJ2-1; a weak D match, TRBD1 (5 bases). From germline, CDR1 is DFQATT and CDR2 SNEGSKA (reference sequence). The V gene lost 7 bases and the J gene lost 9 bases, with 13 bases spanning the gap. This CDR3 spans 11 amino acids. DNA of the CDR3: TGCAGTGTCGGTCGGCAGGGTGAGCAGTTCTTC. It encodes CSVGRQGEQFF.

The J gene is TRBJ2-1, the V gene TRBV27, with 11 bases lining up with TRBD2. V lost 3 bases to trimming and J lost 5 bases; unmatched junction nucleotides: 18. The V gene's germline CDR1 is MNHEY and CDR2 SMNVEV (reference sequence). The CDR3 is made up of 20 amino acids. The CDR3 nucleotides read TGTGCCAGCAGTTTTCATTGGGGTGCTAGCGGGGGGTTTCCGGACAATGAGCAGTTCTTC. Translation gives CASSFHWGASGGFPDNEQFF.

The chain couples TRBV7-9 to TRBJ2-7; tentatively, D is TRBD2 (6 bases). V shed 1 base and J shed 7 bases, with 11 bases lying between them. Per germline, CDR1 SEHNR and CDR2 FQNEAQ (reference sequence). The CDR3 totals 13 residues. CDR3 bases: TGTGCCAGCAGCTTAGGGTGGCGGGGTGAGCAGTACTTC. It translates to CASSLGWRGEQYF. The full variable domain, in which reference TRBV7-9 and TRBJ2-7 provide the parts outside the CDR3, is DTGVSQNPRHKITKRGQNVTFRCDPISEHNRLYWYRQTLGQGPEFLTYFQNEAQLEKSRLLSDRFSAERPKGSFSTLEIQRTEQGDSAMYLCASSLGWRGEQYFGPGTRLTVT.

This clone was observed a few times. The chain combines TRBV9 with TRBJ2-2; the D gene could be TRBD1 or TRBD2 (5 bases each). V lost 3 bases and J lost 6, with 12 bases in between. CDR1 and CDR2 from the germline V gene are SGDLS and YYNGEE. CDR3 size: 14 residues. Written as DNA, the CDR3 is TGTGCCAGCAGCGGCCCCGGGACCTCCGGGGAGCTGTTTTTT. Translation gives CASSGPGTSGELFF.

The CDR3 nucleotides read TGCGCCAGCAGCTTAGGGACTAGCGGGAGGCTCGAGCAGTACTTC. Translation: CASSLGTSGRLEQYF. The chain links TRBV5-1 to TRBJ2-7; 15 bases line up with TRBD2. This CDR3 is built from 15 residues. V lost 2 bases and J lost 6; bases outside the gene matches: 3. Germline loops: CDR1 SGHRS, CDR2 YFSETQ.

The J gene is TRBJ2-6, the V gene TRBV5-6, with no clear D. CDR1 is SGHDT, CDR2 YYEEEE, per germline. V gave up 4 bases and J gave up 0 bases, with 14 bases separating them. The CDR3 consists of 17 residues. As DNA, the CDR3 is TGTGCCAGCAGCCACACTACCGGCCACTCTGGGGCCAACGTCCTGACTTTC. Its translation is CASSHTTGHSGANVLTF.

This CDR3 is CASSGEGTSPYEQYF. CDR3 in DNA: TGTGCCAGTAGCGGGGAAGGGACAAGTCCCTACGAGCAGTACTTC. The chain employs TRBV19 and TRBJ2-7, with TRBD1 as a possible D gene (6 bases). Germline loops: CDR1 LNHDA, CDR2 SQIVND (reference sequence). V was cut by 6 bases and J by 2 bases, with 17 bases left in between. This CDR3 spans 15 amino acids.

The chain links TRBV4-1 to TRBJ2-1, with 7 nucleotides matching TRBD2. The junction had 6 bases not matched to a gene; V was cut back by 4 bases and J by 0 bases. This CDR3 has 16 amino acids. Germline V gene sequence: CDR1 MGHRA, CDR2 YSYEKL. The CDR3 nucleotides are TGCGCCAGCAGCCCGCAGCGGGGAAGCTCCTACAATGAGCAGTTCTTC. This sequence encodes CASSPQRGSSYNEQFF.